Reported below is one T cell receptor beta chain. The data originate from a study of blood T cell repertoires in COVID-19. Germline CDR1 reads SGHTA; CDR2 reads FQGNSA. Unmatched junction bases numbered 1, after V lost 6 bases and J lost 1 base. This CDR3 comprises 13 residues. The method was immunoSEQ multiplex PCR; TCRdb's version includes in-frame clones alone and lacks a portion of them. Of fewer than 30,000 clones listed, 85% are singletons. This clonotype originated in a human donor in a cohort sampled during active COVID-19. Sequenced material: peripheral blood. V and J are TRBV7-2 and TRBJ2-3; 7 nucleotides align to TRBD1. The CDR3 loop is CASRQGGTDTQYF. The CDR3 DNA reads TGTGCCAGCAGGCAGGGGGGCACAGATACGCAGTATTTT.